The 28 T cell receptor beta chains in this list originate from one sample, sequenced in a study of cytomegalovirus exposure and HLA in healthy donors. The PCR ran on 60 Vbeta and 13 Jbeta primers. Generated by immunoSEQ multiplex PCR, the TCRdb table keeps only in-frame clones and is missing some. This sample has around 170,000 clones, with 70% to 80% found just once. Sequencing was carried out using PBMCs. These receptors originate from a man between 18 and 29 years old in good health and CMV-seronegative.

The chain uses TRBV27 and TRBJ1-1, with D maybe TRBD1 (6 bases). Germline lookup yields CDR1 MNHEY and CDR2 SMNVEV (reference sequence). Trimming shortened V by 5 bases and J by 5 bases, and 9 bases separated the two germline ends. CDR3 length: 12 residues. The CDR3 spells CASSGRGTEAFF. The CDR3 DNA reads TGTGCCAGCAGTGGAAGGGGGACTGAAGCTTTCTTT.

This sequence joins TRBV4-3 and TRBJ2-7; a possible D gene is TRBD1 (5 bases). The V end was cut by 0 bases, the J end by 2 bases, with 23 bases between. Germline V gene sequence: CDR1 LGHNA, CDR2 YSLEER. CDR3 length: 19 amino acids. CDR3 amino acids: CASSQEQLPDRLIAYEQYF. Written as DNA, the CDR3 is TGCGCCAGCAGCCAAGAACAGCTCCCAGACAGACTCATCGCCTACGAGCAGTACTTC.

V usage is TRBV6-6 and J usage is TRBJ1-1; possibly TRBD1 for D (6 bases). The CDR3 is made up of 12 amino acids. V was cut by 8 bases and J by 6 bases, with 13 bases left in between. Germline V gene data show CDR1 as MNHNY and CDR2 as SVGAGI (reference sequence). The CDR3 loop reads CASEGGSPEAFF. CDR3 in DNA: TGTGCCAGCGAGGGGGGGAGTCCTGAAGCTTTCTTT.

The J gene is TRBJ2-1, the V gene TRBV30; possibly TRBD2 for D (6 bases). Between the trimmed V and J ends, which lost 0 bases and 9 bases, there was a span of 12 bases. Per germline, CDR1 GTSNPN and CDR2 SVGIG (reference sequence). CDR3 length: 13 amino acids. The CDR3 region is CAWSVTGVAEQFF. CDR3 in DNA: TGTGCCTGGAGTGTAACGGGAGTCGCTGAGCAGTTCTTC.

This chain links TRBV9 with TRBJ2-5; 9 bases fit TRBD2. J gave up 1 base and V 5 bases, and 9 bases lay outside the gene matches. Germline-derived CDR1 and CDR2 are SGDLS and YYNGEE. There are 16 residues in the CDR3. CDR3 in amino acids: CASSLRLAASQETQYF. The CDR3 region has the DNA TGTGCCAGCAGTCTCCGACTAGCGGCCAGCCAAGAGACCCAGTACTTC.

The V and J genes are TRBV5-6 and TRBJ2-5; 10 bases match TRBD1. Losses at the gene ends were 3 bases for V and 2 bases for J; bases not matched to a gene: 4. This CDR3 comprises 15 residues. CDR1 and CDR2 (germline): SGHDT, YYEEEE. The CDR3: CASSSGTGVQETQYF. As DNA, the CDR3 is TGTGCCAGCAGCTCCGGGACAGGGGTACAAGAGACCCAGTACTTC.

This clone was found a few times. The genes are TRBV4-1 and TRBJ2-1; D unresolved. V lost 0 bases to trimming and J lost 10 bases, with 10 bases between them. CDR1 and CDR2 from the germline V gene are MGHRA and YSYEKL. The CDR3 loop spans 13 amino acids. Here the CDR3 reads CASSQDIQSEQFF. The CDR3 coding sequence is TGCGCCAGCAGCCAAGATATCCAGTCCGAGCAGTTCTTC.

This sequence joins TRBV7-6 and TRBJ2-2, with D possibly TRBD2 on 5 matching bases. Germline lookup yields CDR1 SGHVS and CDR2 FNYEAQ. Trimming removed 5 bases from V and 8 bases from J, with 12 bases in between. The CDR3 extends over 13 amino acids. The CDR3 here is CASSVVGGGELFF. The CDR3 DNA is TGTGCCAGCAGCGTGGTCGGAGGTGGGGAGCTGTTTTTT. Full variable domain (remainder filled in from reference TRBV7-6 and TRBJ2-2): GAGVSQSPRYKVTKRGQDVALRCDPISGHVSLYWYRQALGQGPEFLTYFNYEAQQDKSGLPNDRFSAERPEGSISTLTIQRTEQRDSAMYRCASSVVGGGELFFGEGSRLTVL.

The chain is built from TRBV7-6 and TRBJ2-1, with D perhaps TRBD1 (5 bases). This CDR3 has 12 amino acids. Germline V gene sequence: CDR1 SGHVS, CDR2 FNYEAQ. The V end lost 1 base, the J end lost 9 bases, and 7 bases lay between the germline ends. For the CDR3, the DNA is TGTGCCAGCAGCTTAGGAAGGGGTGAGCAGTTCTTC. This gives the protein CASSLGRGEQFF.

CDR3 DNA: TGTGCCAGCAGCTTATTGTGGGCGGGAGGGCCAACCAAAAACATTCAGTACTTC. Protein sequence: CASSLLWAGGPTKNIQYF. The chain couples TRBV11-2 to TRBJ2-4, with 9 nucleotides matching TRBD2. The V and J ends lost 2 bases and 2 bases, in that order; junction bases with no gene match: 10. Germline V CDR1 and CDR2: SGHAT, FQNNGV. The CDR3 loop spans 18 amino acids.

This clone was found a few times. The V and J genes are TRBV27 and TRBJ1-1, with D uncertain. V was pared by 5 bases and J by 1 base, with 11 bases between. CDR1 is MNHEY, CDR2 SMNVEV, per germline (reference sequence). The CDR3 runs 14 residues. CDR3 coding DNA: TGTGCCAGCAGTCCCTTAACTCGGAACACTGAAGCTTTCTTT. As protein: CASSPLTRNTEAFF.

This clone showed up just a few times. The chain recombines TRBV7-9 with TRBJ2-7; D gene ambiguous. Germline CDR1 is SEHNR and CDR2 is FQNEAQ (reference sequence). V shed 3 bases and J shed 2 bases, with 11 bases lying between them. This CDR3 is built from 14 residues. CDR3 DNA sequence: TGTGCCAGCAGCTTCCCGGAGACCACCTACGAGCAGTACTTC. Protein product: CASSFPETTYEQYF.

The chain links TRBV7-6 to TRBJ1-1; 11 bases match TRBD1. This CDR3 contains 16 residues. The V gene's germline CDR1 is SGHVS and CDR2 FNYEAQ. V dropped 5 bases and J dropped 6; count of bases not matched to a gene: 11. The CDR3 loop reads CASSPSPDRGRAEAFF. CDR3 nucleotide sequence: TGTGCCAGCAGCCCCTCGCCGGACAGGGGGCGAGCTGAAGCTTTCTTT.

In regard to this clone: One end of the junction is discordant with germline, which a read error may explain. The chain combines TRBV7-9 with TRBJ2-2; D unclear. From germline, CDR1 is SEHNR and CDR2 FQNEAQ (reference sequence). This CDR3 is 14 amino acids long. The CDR3 is CSSSLRGVAGELFF. CDR3 DNA sequence: TGTTCCAGCAGCTTACGCGGAGTAGCCGGGGAGCTGTTTTTT.

Only a few counts were recorded for this clone. The chain recombines TRBV4-3 with TRBJ1-1, with D possibly matching TRBD1 (5 bases). V lost 3 bases to trimming and J lost 10 bases, with 18 bases between them. CDR3 length equals 14 residues. Germline V lookup: CDR1 LGHNA, CDR2 YSLEER. The CDR3 bases are TGCGCCAGCAGCCACAAGATAAGGCCCAGGGTAGCTTTCTTT. This codes for CASSHKIRPRVAFF.

The rearrangement joins TRBV10-3 to TRBJ1-5; 8 bases are a match to TRBD1. CDR3 length: 14 residues. Trimming took 6 bases from V and 4 from J; bases not matched to a gene: 5. Germline values: CDR1 ENHRY, CDR2 SYGVKD. CDR3 amino acids: CAIREGTGNQPQHF. CDR3 sequence (DNA): TGTGCCATCAGAGAAGGGACAGGTAATCAGCCCCAGCATTTT.

This chain connects TRBV4-2 to TRBJ1-5; D possibly corresponds to TRBD1 (6 bases). Per the germline V gene, CDR1 is LGHNA and CDR2 is YNFKEQ. The CDR3 loop spans 13 amino acids. Between the trimmed V and J ends, which lost 5 bases and 5 bases, there was a span of 10 bases. Here the CDR3 DNA reads TGTGCCAGCAGCGAACAGGGTTATCAGCCCCAGCATTTT. It yields the protein CASSEQGYQPQHF.

This clone appeared a single time. The V call is TRBV29-1, the J call TRBJ2-3; TRBD2 matches 11 bases. Germline V lookup: CDR1 SQVTM, CDR2 ANQGSEA. The V segment lost 4 bases and the J segment 1 base; nucleotides outside the gene matches: 4. The CDR3 covers 15 residues. The CDR3 here is CSVAGTSGRTDTQYF. The CDR3 DNA is TGCAGCGTTGCGGGGACTAGCGGCCGCACAGATACGCAGTATTTT.

CDR3 amino acids: CASSLSQGGGEAFF. As DNA, the CDR3 is TGTGCCAGCAGCTTATCACAGGGGGGCGGTGAAGCTTTCTTT. The V call is TRBV7-9, the J call TRBJ1-1; 8 nucleotides align to TRBD1. Germline V gene sequence: CDR1 SEHNR, CDR2 FQNEAQ (reference sequence). CDR3 size: 14 residues. The V and J ends lost 2 bases and 7 bases, in that order; junction bases with no gene match: 6. The variable domain in full, with the rest retrieved from reference TRBV7-9 and TRBJ1-1, is DTGVSQNPRHKITKRGQNVTFRCDPISEHNRLYWYRQTLGQGPEFLTYFQNEAQLEKSRLLSDRFSAERPKGSFSTLEIQRTEQGDSAMYLCASSLSQGGGEAFFGQGTRLTVV.

The chain uses TRBV30 and TRBJ1-1; a weak D match, TRBD1 (5 bases). With 2 bases removed from V and 3 bases from J, the gap between germline ends came to 19 bases. Germline-derived CDR1 and CDR2 are GTSNPN and SVGIG (reference sequence). The CDR3 runs 16 residues. The CDR3 loop reads CAWSPVFGAGDTEAFF. In DNA, the CDR3 is TGTGCCTGGAGTCCGGTTTTTGGGGCGGGAGACACTGAAGCTTTCTTT.

This clone is a singleton in its sample. The chain employs TRBV7-2 and TRBJ2-5; 14 bases align to TRBD2. The V gene's germline CDR1 is SGHTA and CDR2 FQGNSA. J was trimmed by 3 bases and V by 5 bases; bases with no gene match: 5. CDR3 length: 16 residues. CDR3 in amino acids: CASSPRLAGGKETQYF. The CDR3 DNA follows: TGTGCCAGCAGCCCCAGACTAGCGGGGGGGAAAGAGACCCAGTACTTC.

The gene calls are TRBV5-1 and TRBJ2-6; D gene ambiguous. The CDR3 consists of 15 residues. V was cut by 4 bases and J by 0 bases, with 8 bases left in between. Germline V lookup: CDR1 SGHRS, CDR2 YFSETQ. The DNA of the CDR3 is TGCGCCAGCAGCCCAGTCCTCTCTGGGGCCAACGTCCTGACTTTC. Its protein is CASSPVLSGANVLTF.

With regard to this clone: This sample includes further DNA sequences coding for the same CDR3. The chain is built from TRBV7-2 and TRBJ2-7; 9 bases are a match to TRBD1. The junction had 3 bases not matched to a gene; V was cut back by 4 bases and J by 2 bases. Germline CDR1 reads SGHTA; CDR2 reads FQGNSA. This CDR3 is built from 14 residues. This CDR3 reads CASSSGTGPYEQYF. CDR3 DNA sequence: TGTGCCAGCAGCTCTGGGACAGGGCCCTACGAGCAGTACTTC.

The chain links TRBV6-1 to TRBJ1-2, with a tentative D call TRBD1 (6 bases). Trimming took off 2 bases at V and 4 bases at J, with 11 bases between the two ends. The CDR3 has 14 amino acids. Germline CDR1 is MNHNS and CDR2 is SASEGT. The CDR3 reads CASSETGTVYGYTF. The CDR3 DNA follows: TGTGCCAGCAGTGAAACAGGGACCGTCTATGGCTACACCTTC.

The chain carries TRBV30 and TRBJ1-1; 9 nucleotides agree with TRBD1. The junction had 7 bases not matched to a gene; V was cut back by 2 bases and J by 6 bases. The CDR3 is 14 residues long. Germline V gives CDR1 GTSNPN, CDR2 SVGIG (reference sequence). CDR3 amino acids: CAWSRGTGKPEAFF. The CDR3 DNA sequence: TGTGCCTGGAGTAGAGGGACAGGGAAGCCTGAAGCTTTCTTT.

The chain recombines TRBV6-5 with TRBJ2-3; 7 nucleotides agree with TRBD1. V lost 7 bases to trimming and J lost 2 bases; unmatched junction nucleotides: 6. The V gene's germline CDR1 is MNHEY and CDR2 SVGAGI. This CDR3 region has 14 residues. CDR3: CASKGQLVTDTQYF. The CDR3, as DNA: TGTGCCAGCAAGGGACAGTTGGTCACAGATACGCAGTATTTT.

The chain recombines TRBV9 with TRBJ2-3; 12 bases agree with TRBD2. In germline, CDR1 is SGDLS, CDR2 YYNGEE. J lost 4 bases, V lost 4 bases, and 10 bases had no gene match. The CDR3 runs 17 residues. The CDR3 DNA reads as TGTGCCAGCAGCCACCGTAGACTAGCGGGAGCCCCAGATACGCAGTATTTT. This sequence encodes CASSHRRLAGAPDTQYF.

This chain links TRBV7-9 with TRBJ1-5; tentatively, D is TRBD1 (5 bases). Germline CDR1 is SEHNR and CDR2 is FQNEAQ (reference sequence). The CDR3 covers 14 residues. V lost 5 bases to trimming and J lost 4 bases, with 12 bases between them. The CDR3 DNA sequence: TGTGCCAGCAGCCGGGACGGGGGAAATCAGCCCCAGCATTTT. It specifies CASSRDGGNQPQHF.